Shown below are 3 T cell receptor beta chains from a single sample sequenced in a study of CD8+ T cells in alopecia areata. RNA was isolated and reverse transcribed to cDNA, the sequencing template. The method was immunoSEQ multiplex PCR; TCRdb's version includes in-frame clones alone and lacks a portion of them. The table shows roughly 150,000 clones, with 45% to 55% occurring only once. The sequences come from CD8+ T cells sorted from blood, collected at week 0. These receptor sequences come from a human donor with alopecia areata.

The sample holds a few counts of this clone. The chain couples TRBV9 to TRBJ1-1; unclear D gene. The CDR3 is made up of 14 amino acids. Trimming removed 3 bases at V and 4 bases at J, with 13 bases between. Germline CDR1 reads SGDLS; CDR2 reads YYNGEE. CDR3 in amino acids: CASSAYGNPTEAFF. The CDR3, as DNA: TGTGCCAGCAGCGCCTATGGGAATCCCACTGAAGCTTTCTTT.

The chain uses TRBV13 and TRBJ1-2; perhaps TRBD1 as D (6 bases). Germline V gene sequence: CDR1 PRHDT, CDR2 FYEKMQ (reference sequence). The CDR3 has 16 residues. V lost 2 bases and J 7 bases, leaving 20 bases between the germline ends. CDR3 in DNA: TGTGCCAGCAGCTTATACACCACAGGGTTCGGTGGTGGCTACACCTTC. As protein: CASSLYTTGFGGGYTF. The full variable domain, completed using reference TRBV13 and TRBJ1-2, is AAGVIQSPRHLIKEKRETATLKCYPIPRHDTVYWYQQGPGQDPQFLISFYEKMQSDKGSIPDRFSAQQFSDYHSELNMSSLELGDSALYFCASSLYTTGFGGGYTFGSGTRLTVV.

This clone was picked up one time. This chain uses TRBV15 with TRBJ2-5; D perhaps matches TRBD2 (5 bases). Germline CDR1 reads LNHNV; CDR2 reads YYDKDF (reference sequence). The CDR3 has 14 amino acids. Trimming stripped 8 bases from V and 1 base from J, with 14 bases between. Written as DNA, the CDR3 is TGTGCCACCGGATCGGGAACCTTCCAAGAGACCCAGTACTTC. The encoded protein is CATGSGTFQETQYF.